These 25 T cell receptor beta chains were all obtained from the same sample, sequenced in a study of T cell changes during pregnancy in multiple sclerosis. Profiling relied on immunoSEQ multiplex PCR, and the TCRdb table lists in-frame clones only, not all of them. The sample carries roughly 87,000 clones, just over 90% recorded once. This sample comprised peripheral blood, obtained in the third trimester of pregnancy. Receptors were obtained from a female donor in good health, enrolled as a control in a pregnancy study.

The V call is TRBV13, the J call TRBJ2-1; D might be TRBD2 (5 bases). Trimming removed 10 bases at V and 4 bases at J, with 14 bases between. The CDR3 runs 13 residues. CDR1 and CDR2 (germline): PRHDT, FYEKMQ (reference sequence). The CDR3 coding sequence is TGTGCCACTCCGGTCGGAGGATACAATGAGCAGTTCTTC. Its protein product is CATPVGGYNEQFF.

This rearrangement joins TRBV5-4 to TRBJ2-2, with D possibly TRBD2 on 6 matching bases. In germline, CDR1 is SGHNT, CDR2 YYREEE (reference sequence). Trimming removed 2 bases from V and 5 bases from J, with 13 bases in between. The CDR3 has 15 residues. CDR3 coding DNA: TGTGCCAGCAGCTTACGCGGGGATGGGACCGGGGAGCTGTTTTTT. It is translated as CASSLRGDGTGELFF.

Concerning this clone: Within the sample, other DNA sequences also encode this same CDR3. V gene TRBV27 combines with J gene TRBJ1-5; D call uncertain. Looked up from germline, CDR1 is MNHEY and CDR2 is SMNVEV (reference sequence). Trimming stripped 3 bases from V and 0 bases from J, with 6 bases between. The CDR3 spans 14 residues. As DNA, the CDR3 is TGTGCCAGCAGTTTGGCTTATAGCAATCAGCCCCAGCATTTT. Protein sequence: CASSLAYSNQPQHF.

The V and J genes are TRBV6-5 and TRBJ2-4, with TRBD1 matching over 9 bases. With V trimmed by 2 bases and J by 8 bases, 1 base remained unmatched. Germline CDR1 MNHEY, CDR2 SVGAGI. The CDR3 contains 13 residues. CDR3: CASSYDRGDIQYF. CDR3 bases: TGTGCCAGCAGTTACGACAGGGGGGACATTCAGTACTTC.

V gene TRBV18 combines with J gene TRBJ1-5; TRBD1 might be the D (5 bases). The V end lost 6 bases, the J end lost 4 bases, and 10 bases lay between the germline ends. This CDR3 has 13 residues. Germline values: CDR1 KGHSH, CDR2 LQKENI. DNA of the CDR3: TGTGCCAGCTCCCCGGGGGGGAATCAGCCCCAGCATTTT. It translates to CASSPGGNQPQHF.

The chain uses TRBV28 and TRBJ2-7, with TRBD1 as a possible D gene (5 bases). The CDR3 covers 15 residues. V lost 8 bases, J lost 2 bases, and 19 bases lay in between. Germline V gene lookup returns CDR1 MDHEN and CDR2 SYDVKM. This CDR3 reads CASFGMGRAPYEQYF. CDR3 DNA: TGTGCCAGCTTCGGCATGGGCAGGGCCCCCTACGAGCAGTACTTC.

The chain carries TRBV7-9 and TRBJ2-5; 8 bases map to TRBD1. Germline V gene lookup returns CDR1 SEHNR and CDR2 FQNEAQ (reference sequence). The trim removed 5 bases at V and 3 bases at J, leaving 8 bases unmatched. The CDR3 is made up of 15 amino acids. CDR3 DNA: TGTGCCAGCAGCAAAGGGACAGGACGGGAAGAGACCCAGTACTTC. This codes for CASSKGTGREETQYF.

In DNA, the CDR3 is TGTGCCAGCAGTCCCTCTCCAGGGGGATCTCAGCCCCAGCATTTT. Protein product: CASSPSPGGSQPQHF. The chain combines TRBV27 with TRBJ1-5, with TRBD1 identical over 7 bases. Germline values: CDR1 MNHEY, CDR2 SMNVEV (reference sequence). This CDR3 spans 15 amino acids. V shed 5 bases and J 6 bases; nucleotides not matched to a gene: 10.

This clone appeared once. CDR3 DNA sequence: TGTGCCAGTAGTATGGGACAGGGTTTCCCCCGCGCCGGGGAGCTGTTTTTT. It specifies CASSMGQGFPRAGELFF. The chain is built from TRBV19 and TRBJ2-2; TRBD1 aligns across 9 bases. From germline, CDR1 is LNHDA and CDR2 SQIVND (reference sequence). The CDR3 totals 17 residues. Unmatched junction bases numbered 11, after V lost 3 bases and J lost 6 bases.

The V call is TRBV5-1, the J call TRBJ2-5; 8 bases are a match to TRBD1. Germline assignment: CDR1 SGHRS and CDR2 YFSETQ. J gave up 6 bases and V 4 bases, and 11 bases lay outside the gene matches. The CDR3 covers 15 residues. The CDR3 DNA reads TGCGCCAGCAGCCCGAGACAGGGGATGGCGAAGACCCAGTACTTC. Encoded protein: CASSPRQGMAKTQYF. The complete variable domain, with remaining parts taken from reference TRBV5-1 and TRBJ2-5, reads KAGVTQTPRYLIKTRGQQVTLSCSPISGHRSVSWYQQTPGQGLQFLFEYFSETQRNKGNFPGRFSGRQFSNSRSEMNVSTLELGDSALYLCASSPRQGMAKTQYFGPGTRLLVL.

The rearrangement links TRBV5-1 to TRBJ2-7; D is possibly TRBD1 (6 bases). Germline V gene sequence: CDR1 SGHRS, CDR2 YFSETQ. V dropped 3 bases and J dropped 7 bases, with 20 bases sitting between them. The CDR3 has 15 amino acids. The CDR3 here is CASSSSRGPLVEQYF. CDR3 DNA sequence: TGCGCCAGCAGCTCCAGCAGGGGACCCCTCGTGGAGCAGTACTTC.

The rearrangement links TRBV7-8 to TRBJ2-7, with 7 bases lining up with TRBD1. Germline V CDR1 and CDR2: SGHVS, FQNEAQ. The CDR3 is 16 residues long. V lost 5 bases and J lost 3; bases outside the gene matches: 13. This chain's CDR3 is CASSIRPGQNNYEQYF. The CDR3, as DNA: TGTGCCAGCAGCATAAGACCGGGACAGAATAACTACGAGCAGTACTTC. The variable domain in full, with the rest retrieved from reference TRBV7-8 and TRBJ2-7, is GAGVSQSPRYKVAKRGQDVALRCDPISGHVSLFWYQQALGQGPEFLTYFQNEAQLDKSGLPSDRFFAERPEGSVSTLKIQRTQQEDSAVYLCASSIRPGQNNYEQYFGPGTRLTVT.

The chain carries TRBV4-2 and TRBJ1-2; 12 nucleotides match TRBD1. The CDR3 sequence is 13 residues long. Trimming removed 5 bases from V and 13 bases from J; junction bases left unmatched: 8. Germline loops: CDR1 LGHNA, CDR2 YNFKEQ. CDR3 in DNA: TGTGCCAGCAGCTCTGCGCGGGACAGGGGGCTCACCTTC. Translated: CASSSARDRGLTF.

DNA for the CDR3: TGTGCCAGCAGCTTAGCGTACAGGGTGGCGACTGAGCAGTTCTTC. Translated, it gives CASSLAYRVATEQFF. The chain combines TRBV7-9 with TRBJ2-1, with TRBD1 as a possible D gene (6 bases). The CDR3 is 15 residues long. The V end lost 0 bases, the J end lost 9 bases, and 15 bases lay between the germline ends. Germline-derived CDR1 and CDR2 are SEHNR and FQNEAQ (reference sequence).

This sequence joins TRBV5-4 and TRBJ2-7, with D perhaps TRBD2 (8 bases). This CDR3 spans 15 amino acids. CDR1 and CDR2 from the germline V gene are SGHNT and YYREEE (reference sequence). Trimming took 0 bases from V and 4 from J, leaving 14 bases between them. As DNA, the CDR3 is TGTGCCAGCAGCTTGGAGGGACAGCGGGGGTACGAGCAGTACTTC. Translation gives CASSLEGQRGYEQYF.

This chain links TRBV29-1 with TRBJ2-7, with D tentatively TRBD1 (6 bases). V lost 7 bases and J 6 bases, leaving 19 bases between the germline ends. CDR1 and CDR2 from the germline V gene are SQVTM and ANQGSEA. CDR3 size: 13 residues. CDR3: CSAHRDTTSEQYF. CDR3 sequence (DNA): TGCAGCGCTCACCGGGACACCACAAGCGAGCAGTACTTC.

The rearrangement links TRBV5-4 to TRBJ2-5; perhaps TRBD2 as D (6 bases). Trimming stripped 2 bases from V and 3 bases from J, with 11 bases between. Germline assignment: CDR1 SGHNT and CDR2 YYREEE (reference sequence). There are 14 residues in the CDR3. The CDR3 is CASSLRGGEETQYF. CDR3 sequence (DNA): TGTGCCAGCAGCTTAAGAGGAGGGGAAGAGACCCAGTACTTC.

V is TRBV19 and J is TRBJ2-1; D is perhaps TRBD2 (5 bases). The CDR3 runs to 15 residues. V gave up 2 bases and J gave up 1 base, with 9 bases separating them. CDR1 and CDR2 from the germline V gene are LNHDA and SQIVND (reference sequence). The CDR3 region is CASSIRAASYNEQFF. The CDR3 DNA sequence: TGTGCCAGTAGTATAAGAGCGGCATCCTACAATGAGCAGTTCTTC.

This chain links TRBV15 with TRBJ2-1; 11 nucleotides line up with TRBD2. The CDR3 has 23 amino acids. The J segment lost 1 base and the V segment lost 0 bases, leaving 20 bases of the junction unmatched. Germline V gene data show CDR1 as LNHNV and CDR2 as YYDKDF (reference sequence). CDR3: CATSRDYWALLAGALRSYNEQFF. The CDR3 DNA is TGTGCCACCAGCAGAGATTACTGGGCCTTACTAGCGGGAGCTCTTCGGTCCTACAATGAGCAGTTCTTC.

The V call is TRBV7-9, the J call TRBJ1-2; tentatively, D is TRBD1 (6 bases). The V end was cut by 3 bases, the J end by 4 bases, with 15 bases between. From germline, CDR1 is SEHNR and CDR2 FQNEAQ (reference sequence). This CDR3 is 15 amino acids long. CDR3 DNA sequence: TGTGCCAGCAGCTTGGGCGACAGGTCTGTCTATGGCTACACCTTC. This codes for CASSLGDRSVYGYTF.

The chain has TRBV28 and TRBJ2-1; TRBD1 matches 11 bases. Germline values: CDR1 MDHEN, CDR2 SYDVKM. Losses at the gene ends were 4 bases for V and 4 bases for J; bases not matched to a gene: 12. The CDR3 consists of 18 residues. Written as DNA, the CDR3 is TGTGCCAGCAGTTCTCTCCCGGGACAGGGGGACTTTTACAATGAGCAGTTCTTC. Amino acids: CASSSLPGQGDFYNEQFF.

V and J are TRBV9 and TRBJ2-7; 9 bases are shared with TRBD1. The CDR3 runs to 14 residues. Trimming at V came to 3 bases and at J to 5 bases, leaving 6 bases not matched to a gene. The germline V gene encodes CDR1 SGDLS and CDR2 YYNGEE. The CDR3 bases are TGTGCCAGCAGCGCCGGGACAGGGCTGAACGAGCAGTACTTC. It is translated as CASSAGTGLNEQYF. The variable domain in full, with the rest retrieved from reference TRBV9 and TRBJ2-7, is DSGVTQTPKHLITATGQRVTLRCSPRSGDLSVYWYQQSLDQGLQFLIQYYNGEERAKGNILERFSAQQFPDLHSELNLSSLELGDSALYFCASSAGTGLNEQYFGPGTRLTVT.

The chain has TRBV5-5 and TRBJ2-7; TRBD2 matches at 11 bases. Per germline, CDR1 SGHKS and CDR2 YYEKEE (reference sequence). With 5 bases clipped from V and 6 bases from J, the junction kept 13 bases outside the gene matches. The length of the CDR3 is 16 residues. CDR3 bases: TGTGCCAGCAGTCTGACTAGCGGGACGATTCGAGGCGAGCAGTACTTC. It encodes CASSLTSGTIRGEQYF.

This clone came up a few times. V usage is TRBV11-3 and J usage is TRBJ2-2, with 9 nucleotides matching TRBD2. The CDR3 contains 15 residues. The germline V gene encodes CDR1 SGHNT and CDR2 YENEEA. Trimming took 3 bases from V and 4 from J; bases not matched to a gene: 3. As DNA, the CDR3 is TGTGCCAGCAGCTTGGGAGCGGGAGGCACCGGGGAGCTGTTTTTT. Translating it yields CASSLGAGGTGELFF.

The chain employs TRBV19 and TRBJ2-2; 7 bases are shared with TRBD1. V shed 5 bases, J shed 7 bases, and the junction held 10 bases outside the gene matches. CDR1 and CDR2 (germline): LNHDA, SQIVND (reference sequence). This CDR3 is 15 amino acids long. The chain's CDR3 is CASSARGMVGGELFF. The CDR3 DNA is TGTGCCAGTAGTGCCAGGGGGATGGTCGGCGGGGAGCTGTTTTTT. Supplemented by reference TRBV19 and TRBJ2-2, the full variable domain reads DGGITQSPKYLFRKEGQNVTLSCEQNLNHDAMYWYRQDPGQGLRLIYYSQIVNDFQKGDIAEGYSVSREKKESFPLTVTSAQKNPTAFYLCASSARGMVGGELFFGEGSRLTVL.